Following are 9 T cell receptor beta chains from one sample sequenced in a study of cytomegalovirus exposure and HLA in healthy donors (dated by TCRdb to about 2017). Library preparation used the immunoSEQ multiplex PCR assay. A mixture of 60 forward primers for TCR Vbeta segments and 13 reverse primers for TCR Jbeta segments was used in the multiplex PCR. Here the immuneACCESS table is served through TCRdb, limited to in-frame sequences with V and J called. Missing clones are a known gap in these copies; in checked studies unresolved V genes cover under half, and the rest lacks a known reason. The sample has about 190,000 clones on record, over 75% of them singletons. The ten top clones hold approximately 6% of the sample. The sequencing sample was made of PBMCs. These TCRs come from a man between 40 and 49 years old in good health and CMV-seropositive.

V usage is TRBV5-4 and J usage is TRBJ2-1; 7 bases match TRBD1. Germline V lookup: CDR1 SGHNT, CDR2 YYREEE (reference sequence). This CDR3 is 15 amino acids long. Losses at the gene ends were 6 bases for V and 3 bases for J; bases not matched to a gene: 9. The CDR3 sequence: CASKVKDRDYNEQFF. As DNA, the CDR3 is TGTGCCAGCAAGGTAAAAGACAGGGACTACAATGAGCAGTTCTTC.

The chain joins TRBV15 to TRBJ1-2, with 8 bases lining up with TRBD1. The CDR3 covers 13 residues. The J segment lost 7 bases and the V segment lost 4 bases, leaving 5 bases of the junction unmatched. In germline, CDR1 is LNHNV, CDR2 YYDKDF (reference sequence). The CDR3 spells CATSNQGAFGYTF. For the CDR3, the DNA is TGTGCCACCAGCAATCAGGGGGCCTTTGGCTACACCTTC.

The chain couples TRBV2 to TRBJ2-7; 9 bases agree with TRBD2. The junction had 8 bases not matched to a gene; V was cut back by 7 bases and J by 1 base. Germline CDR1 SNHLY, CDR2 FYNNEI. The CDR3 is 15 amino acids. Written as DNA, the CDR3 is TGTGCCAGCATCCCCCTAGCGGGGCGATCCTACGAGCAGTACTTC. As protein: CASIPLAGRSYEQYF.

V is TRBV19 and J is TRBJ1-5; D gene ambiguous. The CDR3 spans 16 residues. The germline gives CDR1 LNHDA, CDR2 SQIVND (reference sequence). Trimming took off 0 bases at V and 0 bases at J, with 9 bases between the two ends. CDR3 region: CASSIDDIFSNQPQHF. The CDR3 DNA sequence: TGTGCCAGTAGTATAGATGACATTTTTAGCAATCAGCCCCAGCATTTT.

This clone was recorded only once. The chain joins TRBV7-2 to TRBJ2-2; D is unresolved. CDR1 and CDR2 (germline): SGHTA, FQGNSA. This CDR3 comprises 16 residues. The V end lost 0 bases, the J end lost 1 base, and 9 bases lay between the germline ends. The CDR3 loop reads CASSLAPAGNTGELFF. The CDR3 bases are TGTGCCAGCAGCTTAGCTCCGGCAGGGAACACCGGGGAGCTGTTTTTT.

This sequence joins TRBV7-9 and TRBJ2-7; TRBD1 aligns across 9 bases. The CDR3 loop spans 14 amino acids. V shed 6 bases, J shed 2 bases, and the junction held 5 bases outside the gene matches. Germline V gene data show CDR1 as SEHNR and CDR2 as FQNEAQ (reference sequence). The CDR3 nucleotides read TGTGCCAGCAGTGGCCGGGACAGGGCCTACGAGCAGTACTTC. It encodes CASSGRDRAYEQYF.

This chain uses TRBV5-1 with TRBJ2-1; TRBD2 agrees at 14 bases. Germline CDR1 reads SGHRS; CDR2 reads YFSETQ. V lost 2 bases to trimming and J lost 9 bases; unmatched junction nucleotides: 10. This CDR3 comprises 17 residues. This chain's CDR3 is CASSLQTSGGAGGEQFF. Here the CDR3 DNA reads TGCGCCAGCAGCTTACAGACTAGCGGGGGGGCCGGGGGTGAGCAGTTCTTC.

The chain carries TRBV5-4 and TRBJ2-7; a weak D match, TRBD2 (5 bases). This CDR3 has 15 residues. The V and J ends lost 1 base and 2 bases respectively, with 13 bases between them. The V gene's germline CDR1 is SGHNT and CDR2 YYREEE (reference sequence). The CDR3 here is CASSLPGLLTYEQYF. CDR3 DNA: TGTGCCAGCAGCTTGCCCGGACTCCTCACCTACGAGCAGTACTTC.

The sample holds one count of this clone. The J gene is TRBJ2-7, the V gene TRBV10-3; 7 bases match TRBD2. The J segment lost 3 bases and the V segment lost 2 bases, leaving 4 bases of the junction unmatched. Germline CDR1 reads ENHRY; CDR2 reads SYGVKD. This CDR3 is built from 14 residues. The chain's CDR3 is CAISEGRGGYEQYF. CDR3 nucleotides: TGTGCCATCAGTGAGGGGAGGGGTGGCTACGAGCAGTACTTC.